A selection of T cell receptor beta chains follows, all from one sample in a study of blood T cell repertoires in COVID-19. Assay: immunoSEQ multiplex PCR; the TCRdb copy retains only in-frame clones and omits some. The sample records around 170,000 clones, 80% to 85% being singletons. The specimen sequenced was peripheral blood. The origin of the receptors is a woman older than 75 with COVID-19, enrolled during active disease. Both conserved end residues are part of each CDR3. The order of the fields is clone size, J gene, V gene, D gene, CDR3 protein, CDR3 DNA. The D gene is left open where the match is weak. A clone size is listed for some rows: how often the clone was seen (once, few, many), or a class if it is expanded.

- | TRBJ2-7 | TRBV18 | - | CASSAGHSYEQYF | TGTGCCAGCTCAGCAGGGCACTCCTACGAGCAGTACTTC
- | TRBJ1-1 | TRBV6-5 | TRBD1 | CASSLRQGDTEAFF | TGTGCCAGCAGCCTCAGACAGGGAGACACTGAAGCTTTCTTT
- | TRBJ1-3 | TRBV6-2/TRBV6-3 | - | CASSYSIGGSGNTIYF | TGTGCCAGCAGTTACTCGATCGGGGGCTCTGGAAACACCATATATTTT
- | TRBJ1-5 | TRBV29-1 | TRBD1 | CSVGQGGQPQHF | TGCAGCGTCGGACAGGGCGGTCAGCCCCAGCATTTT
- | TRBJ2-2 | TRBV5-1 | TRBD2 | CASRASTSGNTGELFF | TGCGCCAGCAGAGCTTCGACTAGCGGGAACACCGGGGAGCTGTTTTTT
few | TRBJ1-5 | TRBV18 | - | CASSPGGINQPQHF | TGTGCCAGCTCACCGGGAGGGATCAATCAGCCCCAGCATTTT
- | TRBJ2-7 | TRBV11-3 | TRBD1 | CASSISGTVAYEQYF | TGTGCCAGCAGCATTTCCGGGACAGTTGCCTACGAGCAGTACTTC
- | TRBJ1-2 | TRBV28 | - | CASRPPGDLGYGYTF | TGTGCCAGCAGACCCCCGGGGGACTTGGGCTATGGCTACACCTTC
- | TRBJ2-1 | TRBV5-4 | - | CASSPVVSYNEQFF | TGTGCCAGCAGCCCCGTTGTCTCCTACAATGAGCAGTTCTTC
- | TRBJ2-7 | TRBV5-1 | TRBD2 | CASTSGVTYEQYF | TGCGCCAGCACAAGCGGGGTTACCTACGAGCAGTACTTC
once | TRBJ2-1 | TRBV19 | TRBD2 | CASSIVGLAGGSEQFF | TGTGCCAGTAGTATTGTTGGGCTAGCGGGAGGAAGTGAGCAGTTCTTC
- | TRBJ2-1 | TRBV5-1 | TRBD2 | CASSLLARSSYNEQFF | TGCGCCAGCAGCTTACTAGCGCGTAGCTCCTACAATGAGCAGTTCTTC
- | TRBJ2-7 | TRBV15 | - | CATSRVETDVYEQYF | TGTGCCACCAGCAGAGTAGAGACAGATGTCTACGAGCAGTACTTC
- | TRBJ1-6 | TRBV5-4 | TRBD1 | CASSRRTGNSPLHF | TGTGCCAGCAGCCGACGGACAGGCAATTCACCCCTCCACTTT
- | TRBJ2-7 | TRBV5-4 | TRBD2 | CASSPSVGTTYEQYF | TGTGCCAGCAGCCCGTCGGTAGGGACTACCTACGAGCAGTACTTC
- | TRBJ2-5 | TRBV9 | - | CASSRSEGAQYF | TGTGCCAGCAGCCGTAGTGAGGGGGCCCAGTACTTC
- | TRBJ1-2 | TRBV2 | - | CAINWSGDDGYTF | TGTGCCATCAATTGGTCCGGGGATGATGGCTACACCTTC
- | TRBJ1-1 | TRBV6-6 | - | CASSYTPGAGVTEAFF | TGTGCCAGCAGTTACACACCAGGGGCCGGTGTCACTGAAGCTTTCTTT
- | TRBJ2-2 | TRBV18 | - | CGLSSRSGDTGELFF | TGTGGACTAAGCTCACGTTCAGGGGACACCGGGGAGCTGTTTTTT
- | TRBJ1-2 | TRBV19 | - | CASSIRVRNYGYTF | TGTGCCAGTAGTATCCGGGTTCGGAACTATGGCTACACCTTC
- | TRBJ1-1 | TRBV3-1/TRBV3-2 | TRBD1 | CASSQGPGGRTEAFF | TGTGCCAGCAGCCAAGGCCCAGGGGGGCGGACTGAAGCTTTCTTT
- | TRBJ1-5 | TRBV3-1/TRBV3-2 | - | CASSQGRVGQPQHF | TGTGCCAGCAGCCAAGGCCGGGTGGGTCAGCCCCAGCATTTT
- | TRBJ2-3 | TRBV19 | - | CASSIEPQGGSDTQYF | TGTGCCAGTAGTATAGAACCCCAGGGGGGATCAGATACGCAGTATTTT
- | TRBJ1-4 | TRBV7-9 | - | CANSLEGGVGKLFF | TGTGCCAACAGCTTAGAGGGCGGGGTAGGAAAACTGTTTTTT
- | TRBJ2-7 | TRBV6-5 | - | CASTPRLAKAEQYF | TGTGCCAGCACTCCTCGGCTAGCAAAGGCCGAGCAGTACTTC
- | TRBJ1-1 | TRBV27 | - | CASSLIPRFGRYTEAFF | TGTGCCAGCAGTTTAATCCCCAGGTTTGGTCGCTACACTGAAGCTTTCTTT
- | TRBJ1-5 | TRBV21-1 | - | CASSKGLKGQGVHSNQPQHF | TGTGCCAGCAGCAAAGGACTTAAGGGACAGGGGGTACATAGCAATCAGCCCCAGCATTTT
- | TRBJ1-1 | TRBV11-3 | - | CASSPRPGAEAFF | TGTGCCAGCAGCCCTCGGCCGGGGGCTGAAGCTTTCTTT
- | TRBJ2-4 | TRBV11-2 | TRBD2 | CASSTRLAGAKNIQYF | TGTGCCAGCAGCACAAGACTAGCGGGGGCCAAAAACATTCAGTACTTC